Sequencing of this TCR beta chain was carried out in a study of tumor and adjacent non-tumor tissue in lung cancer. About the study: Stage I to III disease affected 10 men and roughly five women aged about 31 to 76. Findings and caveats of the study: Top 100 clones took a larger repertoire share in normal lung. Significantly higher TCR diversity was found in tumor than normal lung.

No cell sorting was done before RNA was extracted from the tissue. More than 3 cm separated this lung sample from the edge of the tumor. The germline V gene has CDR1 DFQATT and CDR2 SNEGSKA (reference sequence). The CDR3 is 12 residues long. With 2 bases clipped from V and 7 bases from J, the junction kept 3 bases outside the gene matches. TCRbeta libraries were built with three rounds of nested PCR, modified from ARM-PCR. MiXCR was run by TCRdb on the multiplex PCR reads, yielding one entry per CDR3 protein. The sample has 70,000 to 90,000 distinct CDR3 sequences, less than 75% seen once. Worth noting for this clonotype: Its matching antigen is unknown. The missing conserved phenylalanine or tryptophan at the end of this CDR3 makes a read error likely.

This clonotype was obtained from a woman aged 45 to 65 with non-small cell lung cancer. The sequencing input was distant non-tumor lung tissue. The gene calls are TRBV20-1 and TRBJ2-7; 9 nucleotides match TRBD2. The CDR3 DNA follows: TGCAGTGCTAGAAGAGCGGGAGGAGAGCAGTACTCC. Translating gives CSARRAGGEQYS.